This TCR beta chain is drawn from a study of blood T cell repertoires in COVID-19. TCRdb keeps only in-frame clones here, not all; method: immunoSEQ multiplex PCR. This table has 310,000 or so clones, approximately 90% appearing once. Germline CDR1 is WNHNN and CDR2 is SYGVQD (reference sequence). Trimming cost V 3 bases and J 3 bases; bases outside gene matches: 4. The CDR3 has 14 residues. The sequenced material came from peripheral blood. V usage is TRBV10-1 and J usage is TRBJ2-7; 8 bases are a match to TRBD1. This TCR was sampled from a woman in her 30s with COVID-19, enrolled during active disease. The chain's CDR3 is CASSDGTGLYEQYF. Written as DNA, the CDR3 is TGCGCCAGCAGTGACGGGACAGGACTCTACGAGCAGTACTTC.